Each of the 26 T cell receptor beta chains below was sequenced from the same sample in a study of blood T cell repertoires in COVID-19. The method was immunoSEQ multiplex PCR; TCRdb's version includes in-frame clones alone and lacks a portion of them. Here the sample spans about 200,000 clones, around 82% being singletons. Material: PBMCs or T cells enriched from blood (not recorded which). All receptors derive from a man aged 35 to 55 who had recovered from COVID-19.

The chain joins TRBV6-5 to TRBJ1-2; D is possibly TRBD1 (5 bases). Trimming took 5 bases from V and 5 from J, leaving 12 bases between them. The germline V gene encodes CDR1 MNHEY and CDR2 SVGAGI. The CDR3 sequence is 13 residues long. For the CDR3, the DNA is TGTGCCAGCAGTCCGGCGGGACCTTATGGCTACACCTTC. This translates into CASSPAGPYGYTF.

This chain links TRBV6-8 with TRBJ2-5; the match to TRBD2 covers 8 bases. V lost 7 bases and J lost 2; bases outside the gene matches: 18. CDR3 size: 18 residues. Germline CDR1 reads MNHGY; CDR2 reads SAAAGT. As DNA, the CDR3 is TGTGCCAGCAAAGTCATGGTTCGGCGGGGGGCTCAACAAGAGACCCAGTACTTC. Amino acids: CASKVMVRRGAQQETQYF.

This chain links TRBV5-4 with TRBJ2-5; the match to TRBD2 covers 8 bases. There are 13 residues in the CDR3. CDR1 and CDR2 from the germline V gene are SGHNT and YYREEE (reference sequence). V trimming: 3 bases; J trimming: 4 bases; junction bases outside the gene matches: 2. The CDR3 loop is CASSWGLGETQYF. CDR3 in DNA: TGTGCCAGCAGCTGGGGACTAGGAGAGACCCAGTACTTC.

The rearrangement links TRBV4-3 to TRBJ1-1; the match to TRBD1 covers 8 bases. V lost 6 bases and J lost 5; bases outside the gene matches: 8. Germline CDR1 LGHNA, CDR2 YSLEER. This CDR3 contains 14 residues. The CDR3 DNA follows: TGCGCCAGCAGTCACGCCGGGACAGGAACTGAAGCTTTCTTT. This translates into CASSHAGTGTEAFF.

The V and J genes are TRBV29-1 and TRBJ2-7, with D possibly TRBD1 on 6 matching bases. The CDR3 is 13 amino acids. Germline CDR1 and CDR2: SQVTM and ANQGSEA. V was clipped by 7 bases and J by 3 bases, with 16 bases between them. The CDR3 DNA sequence: TGCAGCGACGGAACCGGGACAAACTACGAGCAGTACTTC. Protein: CSDGTGTNYEQYF.

Turning to this clone: An end of the junction does not agree with germline; a read error may underlie this. The chain carries TRBV5-1 and TRBJ1-6, with 10 bases that match TRBD1. CDR3 length: 15 amino acids. CDR1 SGHRS and CDR2 YFSETQ come from the germline V gene. This chain's CDR3 is CATSLEGQGNSPLHF. The CDR3 bases are TGCGCCACCAGCCTGGAGGGACAGGGGAATTCACCCCTCCACTTT. Full variable domain (missing parts from reference TRBV5-1 and TRBJ1-6): KAGVTQTPRYLIKTRGQQVTLSCSPISGHRSVSWYQQTPGQGLQFLFEYFSETQRNKGNFPGRFSGRQFSNSRSEMNVSTLELGDSALYLCATSLEGQGNSPLHFGNGTRLTVT.

The chain links TRBV29-1 to TRBJ1-1; tentatively, D is TRBD1 (6 bases). There are 14 residues in the CDR3. Germline V gene sequence: CDR1 SQVTM, CDR2 ANQGSEA. The ends were cut back, 1 base at V and 5 bases at J, with 14 bases in the middle. The chain's CDR3 is CSVEVLLGGTEAFF. The CDR3 DNA reads TGCAGCGTTGAAGTCCTACTAGGGGGTACTGAAGCTTTCTTT. Drawing the rest from reference TRBV29-1 and TRBJ1-1, the complete variable domain is SAVISQKPSRDICQRGTSLTIQCQVDSQVTMMFWYRQQPGQSLTLIATANQGSEATYESGFVIDKFPISRPNLTFSTLTVSNMSPEDSSIYLCSVEVLLGGTEAFFGQGTRLTVV.

The chain carries TRBV4-2 and TRBJ1-5; TRBD1 might be the D (5 bases). The V gene's germline CDR1 is LGHNA and CDR2 YNFKEQ. This CDR3 is 15 amino acids long. The germline V and J ends were trimmed by 0 bases and 7 bases, with 13 bases remaining between them. In nucleotides, the CDR3 is TGTGCCAGCAGCCAAGAAAGAATGCGGGGCCAGCCCCAGCATTTT. Protein: CASSQERMRGQPQHF.

This rearrangement joins TRBV5-1 to TRBJ1-3; weak D call: TRBD1 (5 bases). This CDR3 is 15 amino acids long. V dropped 0 bases and J dropped 0 bases, with 7 bases sitting between them. In germline, CDR1 is SGHRS, CDR2 YFSETQ. CDR3 nucleotide sequence: TGCGCCAGCAGCTTGGAGGGGCTCTCTGGAAACACCATATATTTT. Translation gives CASSLEGLSGNTIYF.

The chain combines TRBV21-1 with TRBJ2-1; the listed D gene, TRBD1, was not tested against the DNA. TRBV21-1 is labeled a pseudogene. The CDR3 has 17 amino acids. The CDR3 region is CASSPRRTGSSYNEQFF. CDR3 DNA sequence: TGTGCCAGCAGCCCTCGGAGGACAGGGAGCTCCTACAATGAGCAGTTCTTC.

The genes are TRBV7-2 and TRBJ2-1, with 8 positions matching TRBD2. V dropped 3 bases and J dropped 5; count of bases not matched to a gene: 18. The CDR3 is 19 amino acids. CDR1 is SGHTA, CDR2 FQGNSA, per germline. CDR3 coding DNA: TGTGCCAGCAGCTTCGGGGGGGCCTTCTGGACCTCTACGAACAATGAGCAGTTCTTC. Its translation is CASSFGGAFWTSTNNEQFF. The entire variable domain, with the rest obtained from reference TRBV7-2 and TRBJ2-1, is as follows: GAGVSQSPSNKVTEKGKDVELRCDPISGHTALYWYRQSLGQGLEFLIYFQGNSAPDKSGLPSDRFSAERTGGSVSTLTIQRTQQEDSAVYLCASSFGGAFWTSTNNEQFFGPGTRLTVL.

On this clone itself: Other DNA sequences in this sample translate to the same CDR3. The chain couples TRBV9 to TRBJ1-1, with D hard to call. The V and J ends lost 0 bases and 2 bases respectively, with 8 bases between them. Germline CDR1 is SGDLS and CDR2 is YYNGEE. The CDR3 totals 14 residues. CDR3 DNA sequence: TGTGCCAGCAGCGTAGGTCAGTCAAACACTGAAGCTTTCTTT. It codes for CASSVGQSNTEAFF.

The chain couples TRBV7-8 to TRBJ1-6, with TRBD1 matching 11 bases. This CDR3 comprises 16 residues. The germline gives CDR1 SGHVS, CDR2 FQNEAQ. V gave up 5 bases and J gave up 8 bases; unmatched junction bases: 8. CDR3 sequence reads: CASSDRTGGSDSPLHF. CDR3 nucleotide sequence: TGTGCCAGCAGCGACAGGACAGGGGGCTCCGATTCACCCCTCCACTTT.

This clone was seen just once. The chain uses TRBV30 and TRBJ1-2, with TRBD1 as a possible D gene (5 bases). The CDR3 has 15 amino acids. The V end was cut by 3 bases, the J end by 0 bases, with 14 bases between. The germline CDR1 and CDR2 sequences are GTSNPN and SVGIG (reference sequence). CDR3 amino acids: CAWSWGVLANYGYTF. CDR3 DNA: TGTGCCTGGAGCTGGGGGGTCTTAGCTAACTATGGCTACACCTTC.

The V gene is TRBV6-1, the J gene TRBJ1-3; TRBD1 is a possible D gene (6 bases). Trimming cost V 4 bases and J 3 bases, with 28 bases left between them. This CDR3 comprises 20 residues. Germline CDR1 and CDR2: MNHNS and SASEGT. The CDR3 DNA sequence: TGTGCCAGCAGTGCCCTTGACAGGATCCATAAGGCGTCGGGTGGAAACACCATATATTTT. This sequence encodes CASSALDRIHKASGGNTIYF.

CDR3: CASSSTPGGPYGYTF. DNA of the CDR3: TGTGCCAGCAGCTCCACCCCAGGGGGCCCCTATGGCTACACCTTC. The V and J genes are TRBV27 and TRBJ1-2; 8 bases are shared with TRBD1. V was clipped by 6 bases and J by 4 bases; unmatched bases: 10. Germline-derived CDR1 and CDR2 are MNHEY and SMNVEV (reference sequence). CDR3 length: 15 residues.

The rearrangement links TRBV10-3 to TRBJ2-7; the match to TRBD2 covers 8 bases. This CDR3 contains 14 residues. Germline CDR1 ENHRY, CDR2 SYGVKD. Trimming removed 2 bases from V and 5 bases from J; junction bases left unmatched: 5. The CDR3 here is CAISEDQRGNEQYF. CDR3 in DNA: TGTGCCATCAGTGAGGACCAGCGGGGGAACGAGCAGTACTTC.

The rearrangement joins TRBV5-5 to TRBJ1-2; weak D call: TRBD1 (6 bases). V lost 3 bases and J 4 bases, leaving 16 bases between the germline ends. Germline CDR1 and CDR2: SGHKS and YYEKEE (reference sequence). The CDR3 has 15 residues. CDR3 nucleotide sequence: TGTGCCAGCAGCTCCGAAGGACAGATCAGCTATGGCTACACCTTC. This sequence encodes CASSSEGQISYGYTF.

This chain joins TRBV5-4 and TRBJ1-6; no reliable D call. V lost 2 bases, J lost 0 bases, and 9 bases lay in between. Germline CDR1 is SGHNT and CDR2 is YYREEE (reference sequence). This CDR3 has 16 residues. The CDR3 is CASSLRGSSYNSPLHF. The CDR3 DNA follows: TGTGCCAGCAGCTTACGCGGGAGCTCCTATAATTCACCCCTCCACTTT.

The chain is built from TRBV12-3 or TRBV12-4 and TRBJ1-6; D remains unclear. V lost 6 bases, J lost 6 bases, and 6 bases lay in between. The CDR3 contains 12 residues. Written as DNA, the CDR3 is TGTGCCAGCAGACCCGGTAATTCACCCCTCCACTTT. Translating gives CASRPGNSPLHF.

CDR3 protein: CASSPDGQINYGYTF. The CDR3 DNA sequence: TGCGCCAGCAGCCCAGACGGACAGATCAACTATGGCTACACCTTC. The chain uses TRBV5-1 and TRBJ1-2; a possible D gene is TRBD1 (6 bases). V lost 4 bases to trimming and J lost 2 bases, with 15 bases between them. CDR1 is SGHRS and CDR2 is YFSETQ in the germline V gene. The CDR3 runs 15 residues.

The chain joins TRBV12-3 or TRBV12-4 to TRBJ1-2, with unresolved D. The CDR3 contains 11 residues. Trimming stripped 6 bases from V and 1 base from J, with 3 bases between. The CDR3 bases are TGTGCCAGCAGCCGTAACTATGGCTACACCTTC. Amino acids: CASSRNYGYTF.

The rearrangement joins TRBV7-2 to TRBJ1-5; 8 bases match TRBD1. The junction had 12 bases not matched to a gene; V was cut back by 5 bases and J by 6 bases. CDR1 and CDR2 (germline): SGHTA, FQGNSA. This CDR3 has 16 residues. CDR3 amino acids: CASSQDSGGWGQPQHF. For the CDR3, the DNA is TGTGCCAGCAGCCAAGACTCAGGGGGCTGGGGTCAGCCCCAGCATTTT.

There are a few counts of this clone. The chain employs TRBV28 and TRBJ1-5; 9 positions match TRBD1. V trimming: 10 bases; J trimming: 0 bases; junction bases outside the gene matches: 13. The CDR3 contains 17 residues. Germline V gene sequence: CDR1 MDHEN, CDR2 SYDVKM. The CDR3 here is CATYRDRVLYSNQPQHF. The DNA of the CDR3 is TGTGCCACCTACCGGGACAGGGTCCTATATAGCAATCAGCCCCAGCATTTT. Drawing the rest from reference TRBV28 and TRBJ1-5, the complete variable domain is DVKVTQSSRYLVKRTGEKVFLECVQDMDHENMFWYRQDPGLGLRLIYFSYDVKMKEKGDIPEGYSVSREKKERFSLILESASTNQTSMYLCATYRDRVLYSNQPQHFGDGTRLSIL.

This clone showed up just once. The chain uses TRBV7-9 and TRBJ2-3; possibly TRBD2 for D (5 bases). The CDR3 contains 15 residues. Germline V gene data show CDR1 as SEHNR and CDR2 as FQNEAQ (reference sequence). V dropped 8 bases and J dropped 2 bases, with 17 bases sitting between them. CDR3 amino acids: CASVAWRTITDTQYF. CDR3 in DNA: TGTGCCAGCGTGGCCTGGAGGACGATCACAGATACGCAGTATTTT.

The chain employs TRBV28 and TRBJ1-5, with D possibly matching TRBD1 (6 bases). With 10 bases removed from V and 5 bases from J, the gap between germline ends came to 24 bases. This CDR3 comprises 16 residues. Germline V gene lookup returns CDR1 MDHEN and CDR2 SYDVKM. The CDR3 sequence: CATIPPGAAFYQPQHF. DNA for the CDR3: TGTGCCACCATTCCACCAGGGGCAGCCTTTTATCAGCCCCAGCATTTT. The full variable domain, completed using reference TRBV28 and TRBJ1-5, is DVKVTQSSRYLVKRTGEKVFLECVQDMDHENMFWYRQDPGLGLRLIYFSYDVKMKEKGDIPEGYSVSREKKERFSLILESASTNQTSMYLCATIPPGAAFYQPQHFGDGTRLSIL.